Given below is one T cell receptor (beta chain) in context. The data originate from a study of blood T cells in healthy people across ages. Germline V lookup: CDR1 SGHKS, CDR2 YYEKEE (reference sequence). The CDR3 is made up of 13 amino acids. V dropped 9 bases and J dropped 1; count of bases not matched to a gene: 6. With a J-beta primer mix and a sample-barcoded 5' primer, a second PCR ran roughly 7 to 11 cycles. TCRdb reprocessed the 5' RACE reads via MiXCR and lists one record per CDR3 protein. In the table there are approximately 1.5 million distinct CDR3 sequences, roughly 32% of which are singletons.

This TCR was recovered from a woman aged 25 to 39 in good health. The chain carries TRBV5-5 and TRBJ2-7; 8 nucleotides align to TRBD2. Sequencing was carried out using blood. The DNA of the CDR3 is TGTGCCACCAATCGGGAGGGGTCCTACGAGCAGTACTTC. It specifies CATNREGSYEQYF.